The rows below give T cell receptor beta chains drawn from one sample of a study of blood T cell repertoires in COVID-19. Measured with immunoSEQ multiplex PCR; TCRdb has only the in-frame clones, and not every one. This sample has about 160,000 clones, with roughly 85% found just once. Sequencing used peripheral blood. These receptor sequences come from a man between 35 and 55 years old with acute or convalescent COVID-19. Both conserved end residues are part of each CDR3. A D gene is named only where the DNA matches it firmly. Clone size is shown for a subset of rows, as once, few, many or a class of expanded clone.

D	J	V	size	CDR3	DNA
.	TRBJ2-3	TRBV5-5	few	CASHPTIRSTDTQYF	TGTGCCAGCCACCCGACAATCCGAAGCACAGATACGCAGTATTTT
.	TRBJ1-5	TRBV5-1	few	CASSLSGVANQPQHF	TGCGCCAGCAGCTTGTCGGGAGTGGCCAATCAGCCCCAGCATTTT
TRBD1	TRBJ2-5	TRBV30	once	CAWSVGSRQGETQYF	TGTGCCTGGAGTGTAGGTTCCCGACAGGGCGAGACCCAGTACTTC
TRBD1	TRBJ1-1	TRBV28	.	CASSLRRGHTEAFF	TGTGCCAGCAGTTTGAGGAGGGGGCACACTGAAGCTTTCTTT
TRBD1	TRBJ1-1	TRBV29-1	.	CSGDRGGGAFF	TGCAGCGGCGACAGGGGCGGAGGAGCTTTCTTT
.	TRBJ2-1	TRBV7-2	.	CASSLGIADYNEQFF	TGTGCCAGCAGCTTAGGGATAGCGGACTACAATGAGCAGTTCTTC
.	TRBJ2-3	TRBV10-3	.	CAISEDGVWDTQYF	TGTGCCATCAGCGAAGACGGAGTTTGGGATACGCAGTATTTT
TRBD1	TRBJ1-1	TRBV6-5	.	CASTVVQGASGRAFF	TGTGCCAGCACCGTAGTACAGGGGGCCTCCGGTCGGGCTTTCTTT
TRBD2	TRBJ2-7	TRBV18	.	CATTGGTPAYEQYF	TGTGCCACCACGGGGGGGACACCGGCCTACGAGCAGTACTTC
.	TRBJ1-5	TRBV27	.	CASRTDSFGEPQHF	TGTGCCAGCAGGACGGACAGTTTCGGGGAGCCCCAGCATTTT
TRBD1	TRBJ1-2	TRBV4-1	.	CASSPGQGPSFPGYTF	TGCGCCAGCAGCCCGGGACAGGGCCCCAGTTTCCCGGGCTACACCTTC
.	TRBJ2-3	TRBV7-2	.	CASSLGEGTDTQYF	TGTGCCAGCAGCCTCGGGGAAGGCACAGATACGCAGTATTTT
TRBD2	TRBJ2-5	TRBV5-1	.	CASSLVGGGVQETQYF	TGCGCCAGCAGCTTGGTTGGCGGGGGTGTCCAAGAGACCCAGTACTTC
TRBD1	TRBJ2-1	TRBV11-3	.	CASSQDRGSYNEQFF	TGTGCCAGCAGCCAGGACAGGGGCTCCTACAATGAGCAGTTCTTC
.	TRBJ1-2	TRBV2	.	CASSGGEWGYGYTF	TGTGCCAGCAGTGGCGGGGAGTGGGGCTATGGCTACACCTTC
.	TRBJ2-5	TRBV2	.	CASLDSNGVAQYF	TGTGCCAGCCTGGACAGCAACGGGGTGGCCCAGTACTTC
TRBD2	TRBJ2-7	TRBV4-3	.	CASSQDPRGAYEQYF	TGCGCCAGCAGCCAAGATCCGCGGGGGGCCTACGAGCAGTACTTC
.	TRBJ1-5	TRBV7-2	.	CASSSTGIGVYQPQHF	TGTGCCAGCAGCTCCACAGGTATTGGGGTTTATCAGCCCCAGCATTTT
TRBD1	TRBJ1-2	TRBV19	.	CASSLTTGVNYGYTF	TGTGCCAGTAGCTTGACGACAGGGGTTAACTATGGCTACACCTTC
TRBD1	TRBJ1-1	TRBV3-1/TRBV3-2	.	CASSPLTGGGTEAFF	TGTGCCAGCAGCCCCCTGACAGGGGGAGGCACTGAAGCTTTCTTT
.	TRBJ2-1	TRBV2	.	CASSEPRGSYNEQFF	TGTGCCAGCAGTGAACCGCGTGGCTCCTACAATGAGCAGTTCTTC
.	TRBJ1-1	TRBV29-1	.	CSVRRTENTEAFF	TGCAGCGTCCGAAGGACAGAGAACACTGAAGCTTTCTTT
.	TRBJ1-3	TRBV19	.	CASTTGENTIYF	TGTGCCAGTACCACGGGAGAGAACACCATATATTTT
.	TRBJ2-7	TRBV30	.	CAWSVISPYEQYF	TGTGCCTGGAGTGTTATTAGCCCCTACGAGCAGTACTTC
.	TRBJ1-2	TRBV3-1/TRBV3-2	.	CASSQTFRLGYGYTF	TGTGCCAGCAGCCAGACATTCAGATTGGGCTATGGCTACACCTTC
.	TRBJ1-5	TRBV6-5	.	CANSRNSNQPQHF	TGTGCCAACTCAAGAAATAGCAATCAGCCCCAGCATTTT
TRBD2	TRBJ2-3	TRBV9	.	CASPSGGSTDTQYF	TGTGCCAGCCCTTCGGGGGGTAGCACAGATACGCAGTATTTT
TRBD2	TRBJ2-3	TRBV28	.	CASSSQVGGGPIDTQYF	TGTGCCAGCAGTTCCCAGGTCGGCGGGGGGCCAATAGATACGCAGTATTTT
.	TRBJ1-1	TRBV6-4	.	CASSDPLNDTKNTEAFF	TGTGCCAGCAGTGACCCCCTTAATGACACCAAGAACACTGAAGCTTTCTTT
.	TRBJ1-2	TRBV18	few	CASSPLRGANYGYTF	TGTGCCAGCTCACCCCTCAGGGGAGCTAACTATGGCTACACCTTC
TRBD2	TRBJ2-4	TRBV3-1/TRBV3-2	once	CASSQAAAGGPIAKNIQYF	TGTGCCAGCAGCCAAGCCGCAGCGGGGGGGCCAATAGCCAAAAACATTCAGTACTTC
.	TRBJ2-7	TRBV3-1/TRBV3-2	.	CASSPRRDFINEQYF	TGTGCCAGCAGCCCCCGGCGGGATTTCATCAACGAGCAGTACTTC
.	TRBJ1-4	TRBV2	.	CASSGAREKLFF	TGTGCCAGCAGTGGAGCTAGAGAGAAACTGTTTTTT
.	TRBJ1-2	TRBV5-1	.	CASSLATAANYGYTF	TGCGCCAGCAGCTTGGCTACAGCAGCTAACTATGGCTACACCTTC
TRBD2	TRBJ2-1	TRBV7-6	.	CASSTRLAEDNEQFF	TGTGCCAGCAGCACCCGACTAGCAGAGGACAATGAGCAGTTCTTC
.	TRBJ1-1	TRBV21-1	.	CASTRQPTEAFF	TGTGCCAGCACCAGACAGCCCACTGAAGCTTTCTTT
.	TRBJ1-1	TRBV6-5	.	CASSSVEGKNTEAFF	TGTGCCAGCAGCTCAGTGGAGGGAAAGAACACTGAAGCTTTCTTT
.	TRBJ2-5	TRBV7-7	.	CASSRGGGHQETQYF	TGTGCCAGCAGCAGAGGGGGGGGACACCAAGAGACCCAGTACTTC
.	TRBJ1-1	TRBV27	.	CASSFWQTRNTEAFF	TGTGCCAGCAGTTTCTGGCAGACAAGGAACACTGAAGCTTTCTTT
.	TRBJ2-1	TRBV2	.	CASSGYRVEIEQFF	TGTGCCAGCAGTGGGTACAGAGTTGAGATTGAGCAGTTCTTC
.	TRBJ1-5	TRBV3-1/TRBV3-2	.	CASTAGGGQPQHF	TGTGCCAGCACTGCGGGGGGGGGTCAGCCCCAGCATTTT
.	TRBJ1-1	TRBV6-5	.	CASSYSGGGGTEAFF	TGTGCCAGCAGTTACTCGGGGGGAGGTGGCACTGAAGCTTTCTTT
.	TRBJ1-3	TRBV4-2	.	CASSQEGGSSGNTIYF	TGTGCCAGCAGCCAAGAAGGAGGGAGCTCTGGAAACACCATATATTTT
.	TRBJ1-1	TRBV7-8	.	CASSLDRSTEAFF	TGTGCCAGCAGCTTAGACAGATCCACTGAAGCTTTCTTT
TRBD1	TRBJ1-1	TRBV28	.	CASSLLTGGANTEAFF	TGTGCCAGCAGTTTATTGACAGGGGGAGCGAACACTGAAGCTTTCTTT
.	TRBJ2-7	TRBV6-4	.	CASRLKGVEQYF	TGTGCCAGCAGACTTAAGGGGGTAGAGCAGTACTTC
TRBD1	TRBJ1-2	TRBV5-1	.	CASGTGTGFYGYTF	TGCGCCAGCGGCACCGGGACAGGGTTCTATGGCTACACCTTC
TRBD2	TRBJ2-2	TRBV2	once	CASSELAGESGELFF	TGTGCCAGCAGCGAACTAGCGGGGGAGAGCGGGGAGCTGTTTTTT
TRBD2	TRBJ2-7	TRBV9	.	CASSSGTSRSYEQYF	TGTGCCAGCAGCTCAGGGACTAGCAGGTCGTACGAGCAGTACTTC
.	TRBJ2-1	TRBV5-1	once	CASSPSRGEQFF	TGCGCCAGCAGTCCCTCACGGGGTGAGCAGTTCTTC
.	TRBJ2-1	TRBV2	.	CASSVRGQGHEQFF	TGTGCCAGCAGCGTGCGGGGCCAAGGGCATGAGCAGTTCTTC
TRBD1	TRBJ2-7	TRBV6-2/TRBV6-3	.	CASSLRTGGIEQYF	TGTGCCAGCAGTCTCAGGACAGGGGGGATCGAGCAGTACTTC
TRBD2	TRBJ2-1	TRBV28	.	CASSLWQLKPGTSGGANEQFF	TGTGCCAGCAGTCTTTGGCAGCTTAAGCCCGGGACTAGCGGGGGGGCTAATGAGCAGTTCTTC
TRBD1	TRBJ1-2	TRBV7-9	.	CASSQQGAHYGYTF	TGTGCCAGCAGCCAACAGGGGGCACACTATGGCTACACCTTC
.	TRBJ2-1	TRBV12-3/TRBV12-4	.	CASSPHTENEQFF	TGTGCCAGCAGTCCCCACACCGAAAATGAGCAGTTCTTC
.	TRBJ1-4	TRBV9	.	CASSVAGANEKLFF	TGTGCCAGCAGCGTGGCGGGAGCTAATGAAAAACTGTTTTTT
TRBD2	TRBJ2-5	TRBV6-2/TRBV6-3	.	CASSLAGARETQYF	TGTGCCAGCAGCTTAGCGGGGGCTCGGGAGACCCAGTACTTC
TRBD1	TRBJ1-5	TRBV15	.	CATSRGDSGGQPQHF	TGTGCCACCAGCAGAGGGGACAGCGGCGGCCAGCCCCAGCATTTT